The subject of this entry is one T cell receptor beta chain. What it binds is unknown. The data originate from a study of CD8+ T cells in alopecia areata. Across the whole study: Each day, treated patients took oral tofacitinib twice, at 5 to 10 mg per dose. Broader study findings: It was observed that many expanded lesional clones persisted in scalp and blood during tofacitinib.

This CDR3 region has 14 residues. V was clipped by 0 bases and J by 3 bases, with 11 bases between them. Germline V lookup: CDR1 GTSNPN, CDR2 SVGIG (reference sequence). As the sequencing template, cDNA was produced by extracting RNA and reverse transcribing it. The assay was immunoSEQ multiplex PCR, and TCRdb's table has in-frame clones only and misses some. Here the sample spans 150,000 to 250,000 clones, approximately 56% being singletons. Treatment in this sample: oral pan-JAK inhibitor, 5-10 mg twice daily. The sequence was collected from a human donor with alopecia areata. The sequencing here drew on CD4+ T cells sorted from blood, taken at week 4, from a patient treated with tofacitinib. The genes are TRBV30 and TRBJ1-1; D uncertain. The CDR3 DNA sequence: TGTGCCTGGAGTGTAATTTCCAGTTACACTGAAGCTTTCTTT. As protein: CAWSVISSYTEAFF.